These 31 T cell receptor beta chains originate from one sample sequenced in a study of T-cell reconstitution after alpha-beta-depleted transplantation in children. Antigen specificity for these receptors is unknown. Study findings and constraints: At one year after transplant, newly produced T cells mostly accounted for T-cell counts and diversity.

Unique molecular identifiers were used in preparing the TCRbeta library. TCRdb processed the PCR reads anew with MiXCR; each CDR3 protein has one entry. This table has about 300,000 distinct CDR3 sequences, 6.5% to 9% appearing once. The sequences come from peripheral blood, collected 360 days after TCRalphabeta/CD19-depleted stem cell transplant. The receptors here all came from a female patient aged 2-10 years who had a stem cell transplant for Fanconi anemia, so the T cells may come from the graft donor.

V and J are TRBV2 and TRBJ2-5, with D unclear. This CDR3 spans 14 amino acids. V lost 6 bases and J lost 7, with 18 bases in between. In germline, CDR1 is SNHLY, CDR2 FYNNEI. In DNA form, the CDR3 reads TGTGCCAGCAGCACGACCGGCCGTCTTGGGACCCAGTACTTC. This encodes CASSTTGRLGTQYF.

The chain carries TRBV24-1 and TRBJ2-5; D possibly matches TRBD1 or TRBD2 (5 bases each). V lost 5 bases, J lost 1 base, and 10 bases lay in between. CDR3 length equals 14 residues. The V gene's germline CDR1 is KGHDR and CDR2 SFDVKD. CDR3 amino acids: CATSGDAIQETQYF. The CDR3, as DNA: TGTGCCACCAGTGGGGACGCCATCCAAGAGACCCAGTACTTC.

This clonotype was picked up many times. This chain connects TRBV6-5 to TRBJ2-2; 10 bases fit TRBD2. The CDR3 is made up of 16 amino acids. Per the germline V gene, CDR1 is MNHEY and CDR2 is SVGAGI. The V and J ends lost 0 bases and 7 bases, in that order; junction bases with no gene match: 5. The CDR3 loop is CASSYSTSGAYGELFF. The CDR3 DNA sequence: TGTGCCAGCAGTTACTCTACTAGCGGGGCCTACGGGGAGCTGTTTTTT.

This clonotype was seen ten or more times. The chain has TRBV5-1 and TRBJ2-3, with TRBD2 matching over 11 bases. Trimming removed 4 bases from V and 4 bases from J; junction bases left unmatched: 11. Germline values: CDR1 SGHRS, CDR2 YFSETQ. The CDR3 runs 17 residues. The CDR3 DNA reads TGCGCCAGCAGCGCCGGACTAGCGGGCCTTCGGGCAGATACGCAGTATTTT. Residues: CASSAGLAGLRADTQYF. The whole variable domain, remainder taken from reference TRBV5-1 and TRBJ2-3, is KAGVTQTPRYLIKTRGQQVTLSCSPISGHRSVSWYQQTPGQGLQFLFEYFSETQRNKGNFPGRFSGRQFSNSRSEMNVSTLELGDSALYLCASSAGLAGLRADTQYFGPGTRLTVL.

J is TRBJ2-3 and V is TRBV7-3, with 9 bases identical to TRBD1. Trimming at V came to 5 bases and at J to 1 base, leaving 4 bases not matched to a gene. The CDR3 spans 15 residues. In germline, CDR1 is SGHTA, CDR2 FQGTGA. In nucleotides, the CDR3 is TGTGCCAGCAGCACCACAGGGGGCCGCACAGATACGCAGTATTTT. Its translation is CASSTTGGRTDTQYF.

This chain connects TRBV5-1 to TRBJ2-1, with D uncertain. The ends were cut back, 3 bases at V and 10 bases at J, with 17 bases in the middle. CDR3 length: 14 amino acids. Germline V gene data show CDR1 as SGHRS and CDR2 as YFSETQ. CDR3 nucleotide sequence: TGCGCCAGCAGCTCCGGGTCCTTGGGTGGGGAGCAGTTCTTC. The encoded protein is CASSSGSLGGEQFF.

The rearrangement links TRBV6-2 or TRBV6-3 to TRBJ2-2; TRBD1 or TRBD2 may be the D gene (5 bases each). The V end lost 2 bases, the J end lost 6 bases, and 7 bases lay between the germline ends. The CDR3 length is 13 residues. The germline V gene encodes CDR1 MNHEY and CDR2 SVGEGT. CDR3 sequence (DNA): TGTGCCAGCAGTTACCGGGGACCCGGGGAGCTGTTTTTT. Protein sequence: CASSYRGPGELFF.

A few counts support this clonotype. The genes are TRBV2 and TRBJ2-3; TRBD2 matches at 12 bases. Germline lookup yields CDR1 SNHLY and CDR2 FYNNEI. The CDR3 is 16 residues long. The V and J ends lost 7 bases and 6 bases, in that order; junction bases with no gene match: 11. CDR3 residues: CASTETSGSNGDTQYF. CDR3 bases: TGTGCCAGCACTGAGACTAGCGGGAGTAATGGGGATACGCAGTATTTT.

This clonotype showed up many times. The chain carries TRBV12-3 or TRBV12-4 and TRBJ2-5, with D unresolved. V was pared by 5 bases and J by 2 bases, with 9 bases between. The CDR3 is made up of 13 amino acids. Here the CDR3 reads CASSTKEQETQYF. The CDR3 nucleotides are TGTGCCAGCAGTACAAAGGAACAAGAGACCCAGTACTTC.

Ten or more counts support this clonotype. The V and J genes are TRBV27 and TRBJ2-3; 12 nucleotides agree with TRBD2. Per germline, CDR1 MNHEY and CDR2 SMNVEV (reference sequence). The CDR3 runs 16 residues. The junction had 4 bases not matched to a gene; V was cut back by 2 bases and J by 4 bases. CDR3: CASSLLAGGPSDTQYF. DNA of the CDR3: TGTGCCAGCAGTTTACTAGCGGGAGGGCCCTCAGATACGCAGTATTTT.

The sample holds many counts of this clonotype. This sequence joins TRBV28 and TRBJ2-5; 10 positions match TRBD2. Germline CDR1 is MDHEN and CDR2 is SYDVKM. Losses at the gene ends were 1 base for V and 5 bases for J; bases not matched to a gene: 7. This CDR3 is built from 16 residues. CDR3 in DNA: TGTGCCAGCAGTTTATCCCTAGCGGGAGTTGATGAGACCCAGTACTTC. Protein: CASSLSLAGVDETQYF. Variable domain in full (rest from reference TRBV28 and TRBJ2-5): DVKVTQSSRYLVKRTGEKVFLECVQDMDHENMFWYRQDPGLGLRLIYFSYDVKMKEKGDIPEGYSVSREKKERFSLILESASTNQTSMYLCASSLSLAGVDETQYFGPGTRLLVL.

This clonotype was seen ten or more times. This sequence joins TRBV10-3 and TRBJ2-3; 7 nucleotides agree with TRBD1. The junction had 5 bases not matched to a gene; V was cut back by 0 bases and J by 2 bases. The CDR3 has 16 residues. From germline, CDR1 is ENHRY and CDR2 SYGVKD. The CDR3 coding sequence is TGTGCCATCAGTGAGTCTTGGGGACAGAACACAGATACGCAGTATTTT. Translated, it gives CAISESWGQNTDTQYF.

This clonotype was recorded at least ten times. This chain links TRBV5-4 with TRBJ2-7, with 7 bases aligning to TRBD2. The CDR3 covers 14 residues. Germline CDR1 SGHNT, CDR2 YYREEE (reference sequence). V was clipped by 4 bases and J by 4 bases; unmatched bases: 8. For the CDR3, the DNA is TGTGCCAGCAGCCTTTGGGGGGGTGCTTACGAGCAGTACTTC. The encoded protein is CASSLWGGAYEQYF.

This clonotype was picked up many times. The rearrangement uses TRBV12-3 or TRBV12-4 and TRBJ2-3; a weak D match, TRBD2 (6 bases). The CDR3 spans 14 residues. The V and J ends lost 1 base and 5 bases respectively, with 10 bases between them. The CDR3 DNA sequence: TGTGCCAGCAGTTTAGGACTAGTTGGAGATACGCAGTATTTT. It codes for CASSLGLVGDTQYF.

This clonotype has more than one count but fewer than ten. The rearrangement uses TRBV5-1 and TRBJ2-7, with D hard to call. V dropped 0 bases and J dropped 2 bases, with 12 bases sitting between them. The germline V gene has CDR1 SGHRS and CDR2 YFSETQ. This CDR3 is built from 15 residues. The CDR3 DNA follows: TGCGCCAGCAGCTTGGGGACCCAGTCAACCTACGAGCAGTACGTC. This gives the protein CASSLGTQSTYEQYV.

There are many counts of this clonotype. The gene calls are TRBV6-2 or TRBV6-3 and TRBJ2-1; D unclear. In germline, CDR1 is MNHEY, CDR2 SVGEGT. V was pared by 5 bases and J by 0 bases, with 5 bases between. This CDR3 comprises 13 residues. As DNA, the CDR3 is TGTGCCAGCAGTCGAACCTCCTACAATGAGCAGTTCTTC. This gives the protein CASSRTSYNEQFF.

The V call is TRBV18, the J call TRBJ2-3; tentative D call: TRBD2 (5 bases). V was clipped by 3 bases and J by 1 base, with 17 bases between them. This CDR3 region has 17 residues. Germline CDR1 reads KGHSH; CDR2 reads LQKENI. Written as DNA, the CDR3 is TGTGCCAGCTCACCCCTCTCTGCGGGCCTCGGCACAGATACGCAGTATTTT. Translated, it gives CASSPLSAGLGTDTQYF.

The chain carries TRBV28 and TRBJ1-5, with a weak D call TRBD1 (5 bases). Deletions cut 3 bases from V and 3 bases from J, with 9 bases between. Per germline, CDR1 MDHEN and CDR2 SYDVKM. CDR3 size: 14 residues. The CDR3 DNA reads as TGTGCCAGCAGTTTCCCAGGGCTCAATCAGCCCCAGCATTTT. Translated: CASSFPGLNQPQHF.

Written as DNA, the CDR3 is TGTGCCAGCAGCCGCAGAAGGGTTACAGATACGCAGTATTTT. Protein product: CASSRRRVTDTQYF. This chain joins TRBV7-9 and TRBJ2-3, with D uncertain. V was cut by 5 bases and J by 3 bases, with 12 bases left in between. CDR3 size: 14 residues. CDR1 is SEHNR and CDR2 is FQNEAQ in the germline V gene (reference sequence).

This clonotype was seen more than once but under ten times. This chain's CDR3 is CASSYPPGGGGRSRYEQYF. The CDR3 nucleotides read TGTGCCAGCAGTTACCCACCAGGGGGTGGCGGTCGCAGCCGTTACGAGCAGTACTTC. The V gene is TRBV6-5, the J gene TRBJ2-7; TRBD1 matches 7 bases. Germline CDR1 reads MNHEY; CDR2 reads SVGAGI. With V trimmed by 2 bases and J by 4 bases, 20 bases remained unmatched. The CDR3 runs 19 residues.

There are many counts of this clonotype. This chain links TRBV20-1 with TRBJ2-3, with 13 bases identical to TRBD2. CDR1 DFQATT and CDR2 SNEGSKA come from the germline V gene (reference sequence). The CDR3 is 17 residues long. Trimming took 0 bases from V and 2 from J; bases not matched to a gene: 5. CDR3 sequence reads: CSARDGGLAGLTDTQYF. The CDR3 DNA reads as TGCAGTGCTAGAGATGGGGGACTAGCGGGACTCACAGATACGCAGTATTTT.

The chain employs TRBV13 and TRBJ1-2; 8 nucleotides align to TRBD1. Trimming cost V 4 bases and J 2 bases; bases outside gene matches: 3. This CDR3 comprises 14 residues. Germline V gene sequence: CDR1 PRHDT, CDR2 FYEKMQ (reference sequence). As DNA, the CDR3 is TGTGCCAGCAGCTCCTGGACAGGGAACTATGGCTACACCTTC. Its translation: CASSSWTGNYGYTF.

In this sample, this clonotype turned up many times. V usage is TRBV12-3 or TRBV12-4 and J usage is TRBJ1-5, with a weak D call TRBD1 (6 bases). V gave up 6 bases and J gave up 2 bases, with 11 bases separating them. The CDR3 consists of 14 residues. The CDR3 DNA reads TGTGCCAGCAGCCCGACAGGTCGCAATCAGCCCCAGCATTTT. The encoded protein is CASSPTGRNQPQHF.

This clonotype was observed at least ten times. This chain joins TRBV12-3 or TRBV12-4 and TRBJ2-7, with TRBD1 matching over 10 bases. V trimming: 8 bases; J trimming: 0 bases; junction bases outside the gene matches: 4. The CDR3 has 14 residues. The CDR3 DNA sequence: TGTGCCAGCGGGGACAGGGGCCCCTCCTACGAGCAGTACGTC. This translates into CASGDRGPSYEQYV.

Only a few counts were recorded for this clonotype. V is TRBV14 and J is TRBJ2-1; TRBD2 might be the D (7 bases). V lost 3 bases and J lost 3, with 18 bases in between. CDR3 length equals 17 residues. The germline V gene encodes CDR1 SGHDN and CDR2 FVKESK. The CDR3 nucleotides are TGTGCCAGCAGCCAGGCCTATGGGGGGGGGCGCTACAATGAGCAGTTCTTC. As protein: CASSQAYGGGRYNEQFF.

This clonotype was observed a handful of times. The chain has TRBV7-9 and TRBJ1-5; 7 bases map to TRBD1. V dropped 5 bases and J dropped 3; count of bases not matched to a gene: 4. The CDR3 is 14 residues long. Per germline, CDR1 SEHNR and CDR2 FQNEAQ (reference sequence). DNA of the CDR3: TGTGCCAGCAGCCGGGGACAGCCCAATCAGCCCCAGCATTTT. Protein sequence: CASSRGQPNQPQHF. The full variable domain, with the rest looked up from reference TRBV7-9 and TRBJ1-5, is DTGVSQNPRHKITKRGQNVTFRCDPISEHNRLYWYRQTLGQGPEFLTYFQNEAQLEKSRLLSDRFSAERPKGSFSTLEIQRTEQGDSAMYLCASSRGQPNQPQHFGDGTRLSIL.

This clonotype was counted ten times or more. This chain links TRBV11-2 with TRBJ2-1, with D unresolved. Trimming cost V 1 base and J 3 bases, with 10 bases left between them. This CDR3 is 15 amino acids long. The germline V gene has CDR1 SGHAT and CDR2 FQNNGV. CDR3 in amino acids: CASSLVVGGYNEQFF. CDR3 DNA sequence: TGTGCCAGCAGCTTAGTAGTTGGTGGCTACAATGAGCAGTTCTTC.

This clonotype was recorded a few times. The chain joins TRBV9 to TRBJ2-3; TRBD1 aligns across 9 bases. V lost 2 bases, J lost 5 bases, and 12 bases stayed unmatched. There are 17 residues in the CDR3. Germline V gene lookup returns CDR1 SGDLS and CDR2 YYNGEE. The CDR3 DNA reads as TGTGCCAGCAGCGTCTTACAGGGGGCCGACACAGGAGATACGCAGTATTTT. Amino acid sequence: CASSVLQGADTGDTQYF.

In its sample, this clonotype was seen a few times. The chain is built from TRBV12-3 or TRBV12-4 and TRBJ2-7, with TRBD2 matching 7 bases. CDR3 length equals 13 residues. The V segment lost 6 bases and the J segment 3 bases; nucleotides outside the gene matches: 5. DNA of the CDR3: TGTGCCAGCAGCCGGACTAGTTTCTACGAGCAGTACTTC. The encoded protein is CASSRTSFYEQYF.

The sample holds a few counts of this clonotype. This CDR3 reads CASHDFLAQSPNYGYTF. CDR3 bases: TGCGCCAGCCATGATTTCTTGGCACAGAGCCCTAACTATGGCTACACCTTC. V gene TRBV5-1 combines with J gene TRBJ1-2, with unresolved D. The CDR3 has 17 residues. The V gene lost 7 bases and the J gene lost 0 bases, with 22 bases spanning the gap. Per the germline V gene, CDR1 is SGHRS and CDR2 is YFSETQ.

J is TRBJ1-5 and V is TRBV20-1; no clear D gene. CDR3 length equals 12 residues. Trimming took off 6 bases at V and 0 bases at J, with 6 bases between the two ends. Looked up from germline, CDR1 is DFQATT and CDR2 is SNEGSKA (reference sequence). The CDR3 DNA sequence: TGCAGTGCCTTATATAGCAATCAGCCCCAGCATTTT. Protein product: CSALYSNQPQHF.